Listed below are T cell receptor beta chains from one sample, sequenced in a study of cytomegalovirus exposure and HLA in healthy donors. This table comes from immunoSEQ multiplex PCR, and its TCRdb copy is limited to in-frame clones, with some not included. Of 200,000 to 250,000 clones listed, approximately 82% are singletons. The sequencing input was PBMCs. Receptors were obtained from a woman aged 40 to 49 in good health and CMV-seronegative. The conserved cysteine and the conserved F or W are not part of the CDR3 here.

cdr3_aa	v_call	j_call
ASSSLAGAYEQY	TRBV5-6	.
ASSLSGEGRFFSNYGYT	TRBV27	TRBJ1-2
ASSDYRYGYT	TRBV5-6	TRBJ1-2
ASGANYGYT	TRBV7-2	TRBJ1-2
AVKGLVSSEQY	TRBV6-5	TRBJ2-7
ASSSSGEANEKLF	TRBV5-4	TRBJ1-4
ASKSLDRIQETQY	TRBV19	TRBJ2-5
ASSLGQAVNEKLF	TRBV28	TRBJ1-4
SVTPRTGGHGYT	TRBV29-1	TRBJ1-2
ASSRGGTNEKLF	TRBV4-1	TRBJ1-4
ASRGSSDTQY	TRBV6-5	TRBJ2-3
ASSPDQRGGNEQF	TRBV9	TRBJ2-1
ASSQQGEGGYT	TRBV18	TRBJ1-2
ASSYSAGIPADTQY	TRBV6-6	TRBJ2-3
ASNRGKAPGVH	TRBV6-6	TRBJ1-6
ASSLGYGAGYSNQPQH	TRBV27	TRBJ1-5
ASTSGVTEQY	TRBV28	TRBJ2-7
ASSLLGHLYEQY	TRBV27	TRBJ2-7
ASSMGQAYGYT	TRBV19	TRBJ1-2
ASSKGTGKNQPQH	TRBV19	TRBJ1-5
ASSVDGGFNYEQY	TRBV9	TRBJ2-7
ASSDPLAGEPNTGELF	TRBV6-4	TRBJ2-2
ASSVDSNTEAF	TRBV7-3	TRBJ1-1
ASSVGDSHYEQY	TRBV9	TRBJ2-7
SVVVNTEAF	TRBV29-1	TRBJ1-1
ASSLDQGAAGYT	TRBV7-6	TRBJ1-2
ASSIRLAGWGDTQY	TRBV19	TRBJ2-3
ASSQRTGILF	TRBV18	TRBJ1-4
ATSGQTGLSSGANVLT	TRBV15	TRBJ2-6
ASSPGTWGQDTGELF	TRBV7-3	TRBJ2-2
ASSFSFRGNEQF	TRBV7-9	TRBJ2-1
ASSQAGTFPYGYT	TRBV4-1	TRBJ1-2
ASSGGTGGYGYT	TRBV5-8	TRBJ1-2
ASSEQGPIGPQH	TRBV6-5	TRBJ1-5
ASSLGGLTEAF	TRBV27	TRBJ1-1
ASSFSGGRSEQY	TRBV5-1	TRBJ2-7
ASSGTSGDQETQY	TRBV28	TRBJ2-5
SAINTNEAF	TRBV20-1	TRBJ1-1
ASSLEQIMNTEAF	TRBV7-2	TRBJ1-1
ASSVRGEGGRGQF	TRBV9	TRBJ2-1
ASKPWGPNTEAF	TRBV5-4	TRBJ1-1
ASSLSDRSPNQPQH	TRBV5-6	TRBJ1-5
ASSPRLTNEKLF	TRBV14	TRBJ1-4
ASSLGAAWTASINYGYT	TRBV5-6	TRBJ1-2
ASSLVANYGYT	TRBV28	TRBJ1-2
ASSPRQTEAF	TRBV6-6	TRBJ1-1
ASSVTGALNEQY	TRBV7-9	TRBJ2-7
ASSQVSGPSYEQY	TRBV5-4	TRBJ2-7
AWSLGQSSYEQY	TRBV30	TRBJ2-7
ASSNSGLPPGTQY	TRBV6-5	TRBJ2-3
ASSEWPGQNTGELF	TRBV25-1	TRBJ2-2
ASSEGTYYNEQF	TRBV2	TRBJ2-1
ASSYEPGQGNYGYT	TRBV7-8	TRBJ1-2
ASSWGLTGRDGGELF	TRBV7-2	TRBJ2-2
ASSSRWRLAGEYTSSTDTQY	TRBV27	TRBJ2-3
AISESAGNEQF	TRBV10-3	TRBJ2-1
AWGRGGTYEQY	TRBV30	TRBJ2-7
ASSRAGQGALGYT	TRBV4-3	TRBJ1-2
ASSEAGTTTYT	TRBV6-1	TRBJ1-2
ASSQDGLYEQY	TRBV2	TRBJ2-7